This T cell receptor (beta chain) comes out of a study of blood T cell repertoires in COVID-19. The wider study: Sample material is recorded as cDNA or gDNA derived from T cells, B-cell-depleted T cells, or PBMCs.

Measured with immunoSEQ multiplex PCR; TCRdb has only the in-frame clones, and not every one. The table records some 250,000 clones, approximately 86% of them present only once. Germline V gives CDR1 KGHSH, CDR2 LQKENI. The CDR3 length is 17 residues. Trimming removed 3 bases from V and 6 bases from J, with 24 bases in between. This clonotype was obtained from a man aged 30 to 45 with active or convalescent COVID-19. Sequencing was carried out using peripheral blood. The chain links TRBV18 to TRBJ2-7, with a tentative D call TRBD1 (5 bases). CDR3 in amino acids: CASSPIQGPGTGGEQYF. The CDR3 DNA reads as TGTGCCAGCTCACCGATTCAGGGCCCCGGAACGGGCGGCGAGCAGTACTTC. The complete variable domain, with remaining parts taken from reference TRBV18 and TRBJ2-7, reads NAGVMQNPRHLVRRRGQEARLRCSPMKGHSHVYWYRQLPEEGLKFMVYLQKENIIDESGMPKERFSAEFPKEGPSILRIQQVVRGDSAAYFCASSPIQGPGTGGEQYFGPGTRLTVT.